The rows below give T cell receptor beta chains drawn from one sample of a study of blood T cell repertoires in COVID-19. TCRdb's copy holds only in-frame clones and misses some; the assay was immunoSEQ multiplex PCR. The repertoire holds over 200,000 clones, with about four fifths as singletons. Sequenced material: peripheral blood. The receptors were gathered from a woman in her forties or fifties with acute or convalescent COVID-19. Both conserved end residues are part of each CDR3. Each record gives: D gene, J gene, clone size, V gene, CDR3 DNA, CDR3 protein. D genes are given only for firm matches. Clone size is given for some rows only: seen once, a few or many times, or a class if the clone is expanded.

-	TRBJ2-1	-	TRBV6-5	TGTGCCAGCAGCCCCAGGGATAGGCAGTTCTTC	CASSPRDRQFF
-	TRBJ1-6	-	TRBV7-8	TGTGCCAGCAGCACAGCAGGGGTTGGTTCACCCCTCCACTTT	CASSTAGVGSPLHF
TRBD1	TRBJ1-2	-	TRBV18	TGTGCCAGCTCACTTGGGACAGCGAACTATGGCTACACCTTC	CASSLGTANYGYTF
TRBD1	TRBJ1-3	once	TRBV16	TGTGCCAGCAGCCAATCAGACAGGGGGCCTGGAAACACCATATATTTT	CASSQSDRGPGNTIYF
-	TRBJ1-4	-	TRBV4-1	TGCGCCAGCAGCGGGGGGGTTTCAGCTAATGAAAAACTGTTTTTT	CASSGGVSANEKLFF
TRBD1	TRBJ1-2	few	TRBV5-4	TGTGCCAGCAGCCCCGACAGGGGGTCCAACTATGGCTACACCTTC	CASSPDRGSNYGYTF
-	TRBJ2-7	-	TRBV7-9	TGTGCCACCATGGGGCCTTACGAGCAGTACTTC	CATMGPYEQYF
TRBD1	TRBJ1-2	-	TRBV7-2	TGTGCCAGCAGCCCAACCCGACAGGGGGCACTTCATGGCTACACCTTC	CASSPTRQGALHGYTF
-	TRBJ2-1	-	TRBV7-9	TGTGCCAGCAGCCCCCAGCTTCCCGGTAAAGAGGCGGATGAGCAGTTCTTC	CASSPQLPGKEADEQFF
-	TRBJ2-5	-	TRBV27	TGTGCCAGCAGTTTATGGGGACTCCCGCCGGGAGAGACCCAGTACTTC	CASSLWGLPPGETQYF
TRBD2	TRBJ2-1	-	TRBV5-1	TGCGCCAGCAGCGGGGGACTAGCATATTCCTACAATGAGCAGTTCTTC	CASSGGLAYSYNEQFF
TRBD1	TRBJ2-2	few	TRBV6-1	TGTGCCAGCAGTGGGAAGCTACGACAGGGGGTTTACACCGGGGAGCTGTTTTTT	CASSGKLRQGVYTGELFF
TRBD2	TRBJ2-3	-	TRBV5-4	TGTGCCAGCAGCTTGCCCCCTTCCCCCGGGAGGGGAAGCACAGATACGCAGTATTTT	CASSLPPSPGRGSTDTQYF
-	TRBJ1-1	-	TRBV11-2	TGTGCCAGCAGCACCCTAACAGGGATGGGTCCCGAAGCTTTCTTT	CASSTLTGMGPEAFF
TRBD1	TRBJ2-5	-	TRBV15	TGTGCCACCACAGGAGGGACAGGGGCAGAGACCCAGTACTTC	CATTGGTGAETQYF
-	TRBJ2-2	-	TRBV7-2	TGTGCCAGCAGCCAGACAGCTACGAACACCGGGGAGCTGTTTTTT	CASSQTATNTGELFF
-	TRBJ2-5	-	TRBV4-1	TGCGCCAGCAGCCAATTCGGTACAGCGGCACTTCAAGAGACCCAGTACTTC	CASSQFGTAALQETQYF
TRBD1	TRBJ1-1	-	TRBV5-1	TGCGCCAGCAGCCGAACCGGACAGGGGAACACTGAAGCTTTCTTT	CASSRTGQGNTEAFF
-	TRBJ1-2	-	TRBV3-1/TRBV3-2	TGTGCCAGCAGCCAAGGTAACAGGAACTATGGCTACACCTTC	CASSQGNRNYGYTF
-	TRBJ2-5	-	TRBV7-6	TGTGCCAGCAGCTTAGAAATTAGCCTCTTCGAGACCCAGTACTTC	CASSLEISLFETQYF
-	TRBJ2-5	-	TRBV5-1	TGCGCCAGCAGCTTGAATTGGGAGTCGGTCGGACTAAACTTC	CASSLNWESVGLNF
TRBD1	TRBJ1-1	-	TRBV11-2	TGTGCCAGCAGCTTAGAAGGGGGCGTCACTGAAGCTTTCTTT	CASSLEGGVTEAFF
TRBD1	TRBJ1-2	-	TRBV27	TGTGCCAGCAGTCCTCGGACAGGGGAGTACTATGGCTACACCTTC	CASSPRTGEYYGYTF
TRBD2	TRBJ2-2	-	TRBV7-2	TGTGCCAGCAGCTCCCGGGTAGCGGGAGAGGGAACCGGGGAGCTGTTTTTT	CASSSRVAGEGTGELFF
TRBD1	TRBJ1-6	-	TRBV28	TGTGCCAGCGGGACAGGGATTAATTCACCCCTCCACTTT	CASGTGINSPLHF
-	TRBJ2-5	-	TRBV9	TGTGCCAGCAGCGCCACTAGCAGAGGAGAGACCCAGTACTTC	CASSATSRGETQYF
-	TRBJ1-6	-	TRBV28	TGTGCCATCATGACAGCTACCAATTCACCCCTCCACTTT	CAIMTATNSPLHF
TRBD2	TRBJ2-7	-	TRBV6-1	TGTGCCAGCAGGGCTAGCGGGGCCGACAACGAGCAGTACTTC	CASRASGADNEQYF
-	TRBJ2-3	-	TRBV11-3	TGTGCCAGCAGGGGGCTGGGCACAGATACGCAGTATTTT	CASRGLGTDTQYF
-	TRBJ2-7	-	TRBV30	TGTGCCTGGAGTAAAAGACAGGTTTACAGGATCGAGCAGTACTTC	CAWSKRQVYRIEQYF
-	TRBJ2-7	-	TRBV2	TGTGCCAGCAGTGAATGGGGGCAGGGACCCTACGAGCAGTACTTC	CASSEWGQGPYEQYF
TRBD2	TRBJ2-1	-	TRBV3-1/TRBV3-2	TGTGCCAGCAGCCAAGGCCCGATTAGCGGGAGATTCTACAATGAGCAGTTCTTC	CASSQGPISGRFYNEQFF
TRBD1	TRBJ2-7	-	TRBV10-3	TGTGCCATCAGTGTACAGGGGAAGAGAGTAGGCGAGCAGTACTTC	CAISVQGKRVGEQYF
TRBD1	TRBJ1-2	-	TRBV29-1	TGCAGCGTCTCCCTGGAGGCCGACAGGGTCAACTATGGCTACACCTTC	CSVSLEADRVNYGYTF
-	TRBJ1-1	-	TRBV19	TGTGCCAGCCACGGTTCCCGGGGGACTGAAGCTTTCTTT	CASHGSRGTEAFF
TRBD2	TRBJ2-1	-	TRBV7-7	TGTGCTAGCAGCCCAGGACTAGCGGGCTATGAGCAGTTCTTC	CASSPGLAGYEQFF
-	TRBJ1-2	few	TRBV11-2	TGTGCCAGCAGCTTAGAGACAGAGGGCTACACCTTC	CASSLETEGYTF
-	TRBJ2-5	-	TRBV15	TGTGCCACCAGCAGAGTCCGAGCAGGTCCGGAGACCCAGTACTTC	CATSRVRAGPETQYF
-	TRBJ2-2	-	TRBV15	TGTGCCACCAGCGGGGGCCCGAACACCGGGGAGCTGTTTTTT	CATSGGPNTGELFF
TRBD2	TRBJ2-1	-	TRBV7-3	TGTGCCAGCAGCTATGGGGGGTCTAGCGGGAAGAATGAGCAGTTCTTC	CASSYGGSSGKNEQFF
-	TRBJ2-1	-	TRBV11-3	TGTGCCAGCAGCTCGCCTGCTGGCGGGGGCGTCGATGAGCAGTTCTTC	CASSSPAGGGVDEQFF
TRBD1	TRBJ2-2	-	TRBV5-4	TGTGCCAGCAGCTTGGCCTGGGGGTTGACAGGGGTTGGTATGACCGGGGAGCTGTTTTTT	CASSLAWGLTGVGMTGELFF
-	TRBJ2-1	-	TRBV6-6	TGTGCCAGCAGTACTAGCATCGATGAGCAGTTCTTC	CASSTSIDEQFF
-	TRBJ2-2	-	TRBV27	TGTGCCAGCAGTTTATTTGGTTGGAGCGAGAACACCGGGGAGCTGTTTTTT	CASSLFGWSENTGELFF
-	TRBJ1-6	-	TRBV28	TGTGCCAGCACCCAGGGGTCCAATTCACCCCTCCACTTT	CASTQGSNSPLHF
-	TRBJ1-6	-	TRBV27	TGTGCCAGTAATGGGGTGGCAGGGAAAGGTTCACCCCTCCACTTT	CASNGVAGKGSPLHF
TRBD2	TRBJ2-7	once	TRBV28	TGTGCCACCGGGGGGGTCTACGAGCAGTACTTC	CATGGVYEQYF
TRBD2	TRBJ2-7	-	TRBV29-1	TGCAGCGGTAGACTAGCGGGAGCCTACGAGCAGTACTTC	CSGRLAGAYEQYF
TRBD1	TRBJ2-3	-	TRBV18	TGTGCCAGCTCACCACTTCGGGGACAGGCATCCACAGATACGCAGTATTTT	CASSPLRGQASTDTQYF
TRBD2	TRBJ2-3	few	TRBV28	TGTGCCAGCAGTGTCCCCCTCACGACTAGCGGGAGTACGGCAGATACGCAGTATTTT	CASSVPLTTSGSTADTQYF
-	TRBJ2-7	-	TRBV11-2	TGTGCCAGCAGCTTGGAACAGGGTTCGTACGAGCAGTACTTC	CASSLEQGSYEQYF
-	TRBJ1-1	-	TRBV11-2	TGTGCCAGCAGCTTGCTGGGTCTGGGCGCTGAAGCTTTCTTT	CASSLLGLGAEAFF
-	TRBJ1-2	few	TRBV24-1	TGTGCCACCAGTGTAGGAGTTAACTATGGCTACACCTTC	CATSVGVNYGYTF